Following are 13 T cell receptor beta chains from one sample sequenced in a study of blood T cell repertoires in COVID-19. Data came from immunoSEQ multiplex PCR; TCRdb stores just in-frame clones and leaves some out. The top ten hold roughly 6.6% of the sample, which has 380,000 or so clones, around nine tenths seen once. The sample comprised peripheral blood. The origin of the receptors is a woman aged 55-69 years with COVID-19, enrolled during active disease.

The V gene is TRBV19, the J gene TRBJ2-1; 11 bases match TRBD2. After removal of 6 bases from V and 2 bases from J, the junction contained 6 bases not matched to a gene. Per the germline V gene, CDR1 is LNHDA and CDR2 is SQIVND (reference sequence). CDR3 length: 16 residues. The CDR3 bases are TGTGCCAGTAGCCCCGATAGCGGGGGGGCCTACAATGAGCAGTTCTTC. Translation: CASSPDSGGAYNEQFF.

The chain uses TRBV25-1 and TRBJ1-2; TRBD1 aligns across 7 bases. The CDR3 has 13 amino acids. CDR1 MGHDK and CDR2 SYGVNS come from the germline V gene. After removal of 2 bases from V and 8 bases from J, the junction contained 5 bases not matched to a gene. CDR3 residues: CASSEPGTDGYTF. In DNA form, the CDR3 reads TGTGCCAGCAGTGAACCCGGGACAGACGGCTACACCTTC.

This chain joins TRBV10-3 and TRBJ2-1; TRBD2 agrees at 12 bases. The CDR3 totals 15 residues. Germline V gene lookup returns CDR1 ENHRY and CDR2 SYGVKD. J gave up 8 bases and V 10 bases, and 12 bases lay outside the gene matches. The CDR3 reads CATRLAGAQGDEQFF. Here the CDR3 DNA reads TGTGCCACACGACTAGCGGGGGCCCAGGGGGATGAGCAGTTCTTC.

Here the CDR3 reads CASSLDGREVETQYF. DNA of the CDR3: TGTGCCAGCAGCTTGGACGGACGGGAGGTAGAGACCCAGTACTTC. The chain uses TRBV13 and TRBJ2-5; 7 bases map to TRBD2. Per the germline V gene, CDR1 is PRHDT and CDR2 is FYEKMQ (reference sequence). This CDR3 comprises 15 residues. With V trimmed by 3 bases and J by 4 bases, 8 bases remained unmatched.

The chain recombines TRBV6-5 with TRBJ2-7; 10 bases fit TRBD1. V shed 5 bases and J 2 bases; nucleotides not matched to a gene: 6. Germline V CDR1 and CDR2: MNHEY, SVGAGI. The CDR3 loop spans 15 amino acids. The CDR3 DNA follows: TGTGCCAGCAGTCACCGGGACAGGGGTGCCTACGAGCAGTACTTC. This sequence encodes CASSHRDRGAYEQYF.

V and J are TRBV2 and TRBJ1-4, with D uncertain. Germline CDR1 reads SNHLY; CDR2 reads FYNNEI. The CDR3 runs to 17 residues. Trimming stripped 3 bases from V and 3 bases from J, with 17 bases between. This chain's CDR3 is CASSESRPPRANEKLFF. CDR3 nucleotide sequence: TGTGCCAGCAGTGAGTCTCGACCCCCCCGGGCTAATGAAAAACTGTTTTTT.

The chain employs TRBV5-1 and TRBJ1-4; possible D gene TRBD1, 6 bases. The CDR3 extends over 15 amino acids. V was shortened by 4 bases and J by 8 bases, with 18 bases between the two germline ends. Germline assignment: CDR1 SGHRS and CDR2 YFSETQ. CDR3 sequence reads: CASSATGSQGEKLFF. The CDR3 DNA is TGCGCCAGCAGCGCGACCGGGTCCCAGGGGGAAAAACTGTTTTTT.

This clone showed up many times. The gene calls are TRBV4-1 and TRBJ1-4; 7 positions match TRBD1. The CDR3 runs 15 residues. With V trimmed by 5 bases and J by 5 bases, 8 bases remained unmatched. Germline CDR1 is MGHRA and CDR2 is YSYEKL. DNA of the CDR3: TGCGCCAGCAGCTATGGGACAGTCCGAAATGAAAAACTGTTTTTT. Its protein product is CASSYGTVRNEKLFF.

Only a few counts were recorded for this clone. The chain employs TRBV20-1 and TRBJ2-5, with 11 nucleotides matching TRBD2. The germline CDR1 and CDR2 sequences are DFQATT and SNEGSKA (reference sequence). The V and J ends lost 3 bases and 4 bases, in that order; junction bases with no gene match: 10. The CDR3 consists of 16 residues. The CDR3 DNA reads TGCAGTGCTAGTCAATTTAGCGGGGGGGCTGCAGAGACCCAGTACTTC. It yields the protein CSASQFSGGAAETQYF.

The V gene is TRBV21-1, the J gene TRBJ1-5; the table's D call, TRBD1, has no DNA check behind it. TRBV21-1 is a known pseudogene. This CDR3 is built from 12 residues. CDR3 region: CVGPRGQQPQHF. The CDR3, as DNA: TGTGTCGGCCCCAGGGGCCAACAGCCCCAGCATTTT.

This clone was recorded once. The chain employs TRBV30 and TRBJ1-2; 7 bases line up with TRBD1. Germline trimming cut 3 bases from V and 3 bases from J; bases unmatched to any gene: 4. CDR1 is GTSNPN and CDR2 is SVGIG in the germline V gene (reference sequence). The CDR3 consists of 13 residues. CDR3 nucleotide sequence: TGTGCCTGGAGCATCGGGACAGACTATGGCTACACCTTC. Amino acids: CAWSIGTDYGYTF.

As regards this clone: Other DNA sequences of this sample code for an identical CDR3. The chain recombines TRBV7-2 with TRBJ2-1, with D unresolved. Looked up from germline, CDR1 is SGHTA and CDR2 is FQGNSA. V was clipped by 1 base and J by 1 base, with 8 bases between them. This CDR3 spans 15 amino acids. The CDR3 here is CASSLGSSSYNEQFF. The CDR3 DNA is TGTGCCAGCAGCTTAGGGTCTAGTTCCTACAATGAGCAGTTCTTC.

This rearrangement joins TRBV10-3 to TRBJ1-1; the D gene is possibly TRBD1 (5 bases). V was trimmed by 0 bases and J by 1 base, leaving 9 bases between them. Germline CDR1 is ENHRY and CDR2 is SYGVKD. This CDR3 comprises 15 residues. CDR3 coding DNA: TGTGCCATCAGTGAGTCGAGGCAGGGGAACACTGAAGCTTTCTTT. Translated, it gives CAISESRQGNTEAFF.